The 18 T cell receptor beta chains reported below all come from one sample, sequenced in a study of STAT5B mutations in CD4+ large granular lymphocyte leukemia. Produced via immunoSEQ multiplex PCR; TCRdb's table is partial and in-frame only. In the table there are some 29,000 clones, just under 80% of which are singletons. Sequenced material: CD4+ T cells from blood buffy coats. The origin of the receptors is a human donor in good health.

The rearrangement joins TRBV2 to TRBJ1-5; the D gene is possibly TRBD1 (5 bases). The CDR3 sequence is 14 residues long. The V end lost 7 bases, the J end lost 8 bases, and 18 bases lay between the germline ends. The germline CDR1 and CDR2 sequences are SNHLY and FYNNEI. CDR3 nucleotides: TGTGCCAGCAAGTCTATCGAGGTGGGGGAGCCCCAGCATTTT. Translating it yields CASKSIEVGEPQHF.

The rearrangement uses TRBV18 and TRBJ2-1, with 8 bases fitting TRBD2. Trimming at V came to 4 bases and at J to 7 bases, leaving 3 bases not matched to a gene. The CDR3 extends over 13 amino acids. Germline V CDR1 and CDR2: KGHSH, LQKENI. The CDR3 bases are TGTGCCAGCTCACTTGGGACTAGGAATGAGCAGTTCTTC. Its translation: CASSLGTRNEQFF.

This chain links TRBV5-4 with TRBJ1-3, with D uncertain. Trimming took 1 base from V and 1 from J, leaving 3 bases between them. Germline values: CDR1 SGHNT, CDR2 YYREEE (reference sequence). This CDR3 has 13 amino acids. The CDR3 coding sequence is TGTGCCAGCAGCTTGATGTCTGGAAACACCATATATTTT. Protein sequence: CASSLMSGNTIYF.

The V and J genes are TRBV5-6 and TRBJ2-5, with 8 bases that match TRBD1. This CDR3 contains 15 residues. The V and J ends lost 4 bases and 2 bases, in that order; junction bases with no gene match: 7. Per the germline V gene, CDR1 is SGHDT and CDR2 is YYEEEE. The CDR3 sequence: CASSPGDRGQETQYF. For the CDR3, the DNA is TGTGCCAGCAGCCCTGGAGACAGGGGTCAAGAGACCCAGTACTTC.

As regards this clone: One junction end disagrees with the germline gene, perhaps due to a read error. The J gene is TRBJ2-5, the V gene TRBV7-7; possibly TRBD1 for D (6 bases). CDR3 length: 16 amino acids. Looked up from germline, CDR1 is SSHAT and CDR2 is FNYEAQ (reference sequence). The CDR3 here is CASSLGRTVRGETQYF. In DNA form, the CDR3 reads TGTGCTAGCAGCTTAGGCCGGACAGTTCGAGGAGAGACCCAGTACTTC.

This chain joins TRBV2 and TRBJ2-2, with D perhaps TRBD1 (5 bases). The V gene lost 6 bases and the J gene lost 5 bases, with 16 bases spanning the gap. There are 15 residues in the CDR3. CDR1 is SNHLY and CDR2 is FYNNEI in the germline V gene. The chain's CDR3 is CASRPTFRVTGELFF. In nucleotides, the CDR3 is TGTGCCAGCAGGCCTACGTTCAGGGTGACCGGGGAGCTGTTTTTT.

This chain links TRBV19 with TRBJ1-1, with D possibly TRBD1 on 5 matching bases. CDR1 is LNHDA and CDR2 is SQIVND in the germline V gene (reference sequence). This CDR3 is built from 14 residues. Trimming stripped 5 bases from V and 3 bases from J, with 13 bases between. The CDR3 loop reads CASSALGGDTEAFF. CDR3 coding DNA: TGTGCCAGTAGTGCCCTCGGGGGGGACACTGAAGCTTTCTTT.

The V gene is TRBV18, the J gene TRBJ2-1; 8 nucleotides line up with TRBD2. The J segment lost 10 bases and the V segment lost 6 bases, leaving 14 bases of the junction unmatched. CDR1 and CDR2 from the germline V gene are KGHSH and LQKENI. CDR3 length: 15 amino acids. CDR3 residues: CASSRDYKAGVEQFF. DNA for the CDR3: TGTGCCAGCTCCCGGGATTATAAAGCGGGAGTGGAGCAGTTCTTC.

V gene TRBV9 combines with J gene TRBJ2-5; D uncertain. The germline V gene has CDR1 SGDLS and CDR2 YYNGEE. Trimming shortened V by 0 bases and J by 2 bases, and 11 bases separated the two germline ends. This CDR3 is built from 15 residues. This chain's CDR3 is CASSVEDGKQETQYF. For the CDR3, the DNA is TGTGCCAGCAGCGTAGAGGACGGAAAGCAAGAGACCCAGTACTTC.

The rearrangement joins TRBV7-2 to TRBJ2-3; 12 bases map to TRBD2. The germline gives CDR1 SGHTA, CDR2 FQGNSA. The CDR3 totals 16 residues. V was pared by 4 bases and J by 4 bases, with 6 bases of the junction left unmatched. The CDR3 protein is CASSSPSGGASDTQYF. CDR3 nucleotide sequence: TGTGCCAGCAGCTCCCCTAGCGGGGGGGCCTCAGATACGCAGTATTTT.

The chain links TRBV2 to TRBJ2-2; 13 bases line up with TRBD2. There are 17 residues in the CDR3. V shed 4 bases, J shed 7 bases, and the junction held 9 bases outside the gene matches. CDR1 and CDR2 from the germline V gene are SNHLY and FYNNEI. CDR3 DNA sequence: TGTGCCAGCAGTGTCAGGGGGACTAGCGGGACGAACGGGGAGCTGTTTTTT. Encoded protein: CASSVRGTSGTNGELFF.

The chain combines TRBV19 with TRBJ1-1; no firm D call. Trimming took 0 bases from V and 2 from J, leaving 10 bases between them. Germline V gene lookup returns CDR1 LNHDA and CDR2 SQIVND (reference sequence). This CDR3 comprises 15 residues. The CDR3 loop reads CASSIETVSNTEAFF. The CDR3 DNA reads TGTGCCAGTAGTATAGAGACGGTCAGCAACACTGAAGCTTTCTTT. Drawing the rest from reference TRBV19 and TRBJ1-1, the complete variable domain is DGGITQSPKYLFRKEGQNVTLSCEQNLNHDAMYWYRQDPGQGLRLIYYSQIVNDFQKGDIAEGYSVSREKKESFPLTVTSAQKNPTAFYLCASSIETVSNTEAFFGQGTRLTVV.

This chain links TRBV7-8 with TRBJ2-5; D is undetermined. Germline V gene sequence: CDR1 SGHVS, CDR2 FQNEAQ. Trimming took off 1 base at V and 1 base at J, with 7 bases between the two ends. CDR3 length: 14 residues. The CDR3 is CASSLGQRQETQYF. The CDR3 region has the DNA TGTGCCAGCAGCTTAGGGCAGCGCCAAGAGACCCAGTACTTC.

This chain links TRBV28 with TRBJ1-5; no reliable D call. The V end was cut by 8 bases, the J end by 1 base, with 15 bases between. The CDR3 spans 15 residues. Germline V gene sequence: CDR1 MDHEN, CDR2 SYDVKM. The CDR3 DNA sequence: TGTGCCAGCGGCGGGTCCCCAGAAAGCAATCAGCCCCAGCATTTT. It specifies CASGGSPESNQPQHF.

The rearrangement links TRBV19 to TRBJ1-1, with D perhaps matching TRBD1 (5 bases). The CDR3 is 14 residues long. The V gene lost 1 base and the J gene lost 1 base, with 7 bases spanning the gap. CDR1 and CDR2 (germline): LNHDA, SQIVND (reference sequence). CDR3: CASSIGQSNTEAFF. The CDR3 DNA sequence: TGTGCCAGTAGTATAGGACAGTCGAACACTGAAGCTTTCTTT.

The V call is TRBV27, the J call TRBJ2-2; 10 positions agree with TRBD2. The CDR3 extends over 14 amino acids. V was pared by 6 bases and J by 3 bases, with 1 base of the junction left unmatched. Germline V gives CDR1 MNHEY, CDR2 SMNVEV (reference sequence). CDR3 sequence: CASRLAGYTGELFF. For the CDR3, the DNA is TGTGCCAGCAGACTAGCGGGATACACCGGGGAGCTGTTTTTT.

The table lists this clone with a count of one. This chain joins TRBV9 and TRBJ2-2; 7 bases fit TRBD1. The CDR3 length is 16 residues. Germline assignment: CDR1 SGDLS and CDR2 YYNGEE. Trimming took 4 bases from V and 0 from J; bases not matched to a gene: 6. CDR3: CASSPRQGSNTGELFF. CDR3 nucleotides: TGTGCCAGCAGCCCCCGACAGGGATCGAACACCGGGGAGCTGTTTTTT.

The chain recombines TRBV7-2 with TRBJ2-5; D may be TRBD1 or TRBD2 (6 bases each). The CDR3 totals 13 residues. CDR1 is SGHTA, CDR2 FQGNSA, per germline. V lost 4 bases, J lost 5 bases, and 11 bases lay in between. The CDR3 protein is CASSSRGRETQYF. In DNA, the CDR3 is TGTGCCAGCAGCTCCCGGGGGCGGGAGACCCAGTACTTC.